This TCR beta chain emerged from a study of T-cell reconstitution after alpha-beta-depleted transplantation in children. CDR3 length: 15 amino acids. Germline V gene data show CDR1 as SGHTA and CDR2 as FQGNSA. Trimming cost V 3 bases and J 9 bases; bases outside gene matches: 4. With respect to this clonotype: Its target is unknown.

Notes on the study in general: There were reportedly several hundred expanded graft clones from which alpha-beta T cells came about two months after transplant. Recipient T cells and thymic progenitors that survived gave rise to the high TCRbeta diversity observed at day 60 in some patients. Newly produced T cells mostly provided counts and TCRbeta diversity after one year, as hyperexpanded clones declined.

Construction of the TCRbeta library involved unique molecular identifiers. TCRdb independently ran MiXCR on the PCR reads; one entry per CDR3 protein. Among 500,000 to 600,000 distinct CDR3 sequences listed, 25% to 30% were seen once. The chain has TRBV7-2 and TRBJ2-1, with 14 bases fitting TRBD2. The clonotype originates from a boy younger than two with Wiskott-Aldrich syndrome, due to receive a stem cell transplant. The specimen was PBMCs, collected before TCRalphabeta/CD19-depleted stem cell transplant. For the CDR3, the DNA is TGTGCCAGCAGCTTTGGGACTAGCGGGAGAGGTGAGCAGTTCTTC. It specifies CASSFGTSGRGEQFF.